What follows is one T cell receptor beta chain and its context. Its antigen is not known. As to treatment: oral pan-JAK inhibitor, 5-10 mg twice daily. As part of sample collection, lesional scalp punch biopsies and peripheral blood were taken from alopecia areata patients. After isolation, RNA underwent reverse transcription to generate cDNA as the sequencing template. Assay used: immunoSEQ multiplex PCR; TCRdb lists only in-frame clones, some missing. The repertoire holds approximately 200,000 clones, with 58% as singletons. Germline V gene lookup returns CDR1 SGHRS and CDR2 YFSETQ. This CDR3 contains 15 residues. Trimming took 0 bases from V and 5 from J; bases not matched to a gene: 1. The sample is drawn from a study of CD8+ T cells in alopecia areata. Study context: Treatment comprised oral tofacitinib, 5 to 10 mg twice daily, in treated patients. Tofacitinib lasted 6 to 18 months, then 6 months off drug.

Study conclusions and caveats: Scalp clonality dropped significantly under tofacitinib, as did expanded CD8+ top-100 clones.

The sample consisted of CD4+ T cells sorted from blood, taken at week 24, from a patient treated with tofacitinib. This chain links TRBV5-1 with TRBJ2-3; TRBD2 matches at 12 bases. This receptor was identified in a human donor with alopecia areata. CDR3 region: CASSLGLAGVDTQYF. As DNA, the CDR3 is TGCGCCAGCAGCTTGGGACTAGCGGGAGTAGATACGCAGTATTTT.